One TCR beta chain is described in this entry. Its specificity is not known. It was with 60 Vbeta and 13 Jbeta primers that the PCR ran. The data were produced by immunoSEQ multiplex PCR, yet TCRdb's version contains in-frame clones alone and is incomplete. Counted here are about 160,000 clones, approximately 80% occurring once; the ten biggest clones make up around 2%. The data were obtained in a study of cytomegalovirus exposure and HLA in healthy donors. Study-wide findings and caveats: Relative to the roughly 690-donor mean, N-insertions were reportedly fewer in an Asian-associated ancestry cluster in a later analysis.

The CDR3 runs 15 residues. Germline loops: CDR1 SEHNR, CDR2 FQNEAQ (reference sequence). The V gene lost 2 bases and the J gene lost 0 bases, with 9 bases spanning the gap. This TCR was recovered from a man aged 45 to 65 in good health and CMV-seropositive. This chain connects TRBV7-9 to TRBJ2-3, with D perhaps TRBD1 (5 bases). The specimen sequenced was PBMCs. CDR3 protein: CASSLSGPSTDTQYF. Written as DNA, the CDR3 is TGTGCCAGCAGCTTATCAGGGCCTAGCACAGATACGCAGTATTTT.